These 2 T cell receptor beta chains were sequenced from one sample in a study of response to subunit inactivated influenza vaccine listed by TCRdb under 2018. Libraries were prepared through RT-PCR. The sequencer listed for this sample is Illumina HiSeq 2500. TCRdb reprocessing: public reads trimmed at Q25 with fastp, clones called with MiXCR, in-frame beta chains kept. Every CDR3 protein is listed once, alongside the most common genes and DNA of its rows. In this sample the table shows 400,000 to 650,000 distinct CDR3 sequences, roughly 7.9% of which occur a single time. About an eighth of the sample goes to the ten largest clones. The starting material was PBMCs from blood, obtained less than 25 months after vaccination. The receptors come from a man in his fifties or sixties who received an inactivated influenza vaccine. Donor details come from another sample of the same person, matched by shared clones.

As concerns this clonotype: Relative to the germline gene, one junction end is altered; a read error may explain this. The chain uses TRBV2 and TRBJ1-2; possibly TRBD1 for D (6 bases). The germline V gene encodes CDR1 SNHLY and CDR2 FYNNEI. This CDR3 contains 14 residues. In DNA, the CDR3 is TGTGCCAGCAGGGAAGGGACACCCCGGTCCGGCTACACCTTC. This translates into CASREGTPRSGYTF. The full variable domain, its missing parts supplied by reference TRBV2 and TRBJ1-2, is EPEVTQTPSHQVTQMGQEVILRCVPISNHLYFYWYRQILGQKVEFLVSFYNNEISEKSEIFDDQFSVERPDGSNFTLKIRSTKLEDSAMYFCASREGTPRSGYTFGSGTRLTVV.

The CDR3 protein is CGGGLTDTQYF. The CDR3 coding sequence is TGCGGCGGCGGGCTCACAGATACGCAGTATTTT. The genes are TRBV29-1 and TRBJ2-3, with D possibly matching TRBD2 (5 bases). Germline values: CDR1 SQVTM, CDR2 ANQGSEA. The CDR3 has 11 residues.